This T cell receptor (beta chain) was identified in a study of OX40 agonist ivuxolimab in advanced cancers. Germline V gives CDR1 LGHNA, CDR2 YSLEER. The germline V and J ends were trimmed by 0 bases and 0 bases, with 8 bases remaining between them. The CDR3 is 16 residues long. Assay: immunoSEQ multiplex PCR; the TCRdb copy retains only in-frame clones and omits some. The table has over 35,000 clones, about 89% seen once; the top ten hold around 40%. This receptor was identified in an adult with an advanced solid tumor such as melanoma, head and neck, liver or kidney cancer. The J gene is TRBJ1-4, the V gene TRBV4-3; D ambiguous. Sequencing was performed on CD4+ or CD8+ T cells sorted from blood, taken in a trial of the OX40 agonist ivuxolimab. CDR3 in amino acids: CASSQDAWTTNEKLFF. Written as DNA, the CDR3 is TGCGCCAGCAGCCAAGATGCGTGGACAACTAATGAAAAACTGTTTTTT.